This record concerns one TCR beta chain sequence. Its specificity is unknown. The data belong to a study of cytomegalovirus exposure and HLA in healthy donors. Study-level findings and limits: Of the V segments, some could not be distinguished, including TRBV6-2 and TRBV6-3, and were excluded. Investigators reported some 150 TCR beta chains as tied to cytomegalovirus.

Germline-derived CDR1 and CDR2 are SQVTM and ANQGSEA. This CDR3 spans 12 amino acids. Researchers ran the PCR with 60 Vbeta and 13 Jbeta primers. The repertoire was sequenced with immunoSEQ multiplex PCR; TCRdb's copy has only in-frame clones and lacks some. The repertoire consists of under 250,000 clones, with more than 75% occurring once and the leading ten covering around 3.9%. Source material: PBMCs. This receptor was identified in a male donor in good health and CMV-seronegative. J is TRBJ1-2 and V is TRBV29-1; 9 bases line up with TRBD1. This chain's CDR3 is CSERTGAYGYTF. The CDR3 coding sequence is TGCAGTGAAAGGACAGGGGCCTATGGCTACACCTTC.